This T cell receptor (beta chain) was obtained from a study of blood T cells in healthy people across ages. Study-wide results and limits: With age, beta diversity per million T cells declined roughly linearly, significantly by 40.

The germline V and J ends were trimmed by 6 bases and 2 bases, with 11 bases remaining between them. Germline V gene data show CDR1 as SQVTM and CDR2 as ANQGSEA. The CDR3 spans 12 residues. Through a sample-barcoded 5' primer and a J-beta primer mix, a second PCR was run for roughly 7 to 11 cycles. TCRdb used MiXCR to reprocess the 5' RACE reads, holding one entry per CDR3 protein. The data contain hundreds of thousands of distinct CDR3 sequences, roughly 21% of them singletons. This clonotype was observed many times. The antigen remains unidentified. The origin of this receptor is an older man in good health. The sample comprised blood. This chain connects TRBV29-1 to TRBJ2-7; D perhaps matches TRBD2 (6 bases). The CDR3 loop is CSVGTGAYEQYF. CDR3 DNA: TGCAGCGTCGGGACGGGAGCCTACGAGCAGTACTTC.